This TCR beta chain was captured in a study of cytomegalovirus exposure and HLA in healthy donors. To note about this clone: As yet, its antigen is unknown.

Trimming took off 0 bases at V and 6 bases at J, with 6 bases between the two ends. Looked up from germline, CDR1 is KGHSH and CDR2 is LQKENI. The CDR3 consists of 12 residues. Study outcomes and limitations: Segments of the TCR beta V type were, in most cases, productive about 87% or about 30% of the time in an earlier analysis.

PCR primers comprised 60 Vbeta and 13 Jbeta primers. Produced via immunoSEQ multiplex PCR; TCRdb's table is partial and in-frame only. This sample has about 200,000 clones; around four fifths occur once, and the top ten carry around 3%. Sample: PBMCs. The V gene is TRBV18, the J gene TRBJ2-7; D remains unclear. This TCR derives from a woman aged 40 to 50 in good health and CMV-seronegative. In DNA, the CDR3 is TGTGCCAGCTCACCACCAACGCGCGAGCAGTACTTC. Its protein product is CASSPPTREQYF.